The 9 T cell receptor beta chains below were found in one sample sequenced in a study of OX40 agonist ivuxolimab in advanced cancers. TCRdb's copy holds only in-frame clones and misses some; the assay was immunoSEQ multiplex PCR. This table has around 53,000 clones, about 81% appearing once. The material sequenced was CD4+ or CD8+ T cells sorted from blood, taken in a trial of the OX40 agonist ivuxolimab. These receptors all stem from an adult with an advanced solid tumor such as melanoma, head and neck, liver or kidney cancer.

The chain's CDR3 is CASSPYIGGGQETQYF. For the CDR3, the DNA is TGTGCCAGCAGTCCCTACATCGGCGGAGGCCAAGAGACCCAGTACTTC. The rearrangement joins TRBV27 to TRBJ2-5, with a weak D call TRBD2 (5 bases). V was pared by 5 bases and J by 1 base, with 17 bases between. This CDR3 contains 16 residues. Germline assignment: CDR1 MNHEY and CDR2 SMNVEV (reference sequence).

This chain connects TRBV7-9 to TRBJ2-5; no definite D call. V was clipped by 5 bases and J by 5 bases, with 9 bases between them. Germline CDR1 is SEHNR and CDR2 is FQNEAQ (reference sequence). The CDR3 loop spans 12 amino acids. The CDR3 is CASSPVGETQYF. CDR3 sequence (DNA): TGTGCCAGCAGCCCCGTGGGGGAGACCCAGTACTTC.

V and J are TRBV7-9 and TRBJ2-5; possibly TRBD1 for D (6 bases). V lost 7 bases and J lost 3, with 12 bases in between. Germline CDR1 is SEHNR and CDR2 is FQNEAQ (reference sequence). This CDR3 has 13 residues. This CDR3 reads CASNRGGKETQYF. The CDR3 DNA sequence: TGTGCCAGCAACCGAGGGGGAAAAGAGACCCAGTACTTC.

The chain combines TRBV2 with TRBJ1-4; the D is unclear. Germline-derived CDR1 and CDR2 are SNHLY and FYNNEI. The CDR3 is 11 amino acids. Trimming removed 2 bases from V and 9 bases from J, with 4 bases in between. CDR3: CASSEQQKLFF. The CDR3 region has the DNA TGTGCCAGCAGTGAACAGCAAAAACTGTTTTTT.

The chain has TRBV10-2 and TRBJ2-7, with D perhaps TRBD1 or TRBD2 (5 bases each). The CDR3 consists of 13 residues. Trimming removed 5 bases at V and 0 bases at J, with 8 bases between. Germline V CDR1 and CDR2: WSHSY, SAAADI. The CDR3 region is CASSRDASYEQYF. The CDR3 DNA follows: TGCGCCAGCAGTCGGGACGCCTCCTACGAGCAGTACTTC.

The gene calls are TRBV12-2 and TRBJ2-7; TRBD2 is the table's D call and was not checked against the DNA. TRBV12-2 is a known pseudogene. This CDR3 has 16 amino acids. The CDR3 DNA follows: TGTGCAAGTCGCTTAAACTTTCCGGGACTGGCCTACGAGCAGTACTTC. It yields the protein CASRLNFPGLAYEQYF.

This clone was seen more than once but under ten times. V usage is TRBV19 and J usage is TRBJ1-5; D is perhaps TRBD1 (5 bases). V was clipped by 5 bases and J by 2 bases, with 25 bases between them. The CDR3 runs to 19 residues. Germline V lookup: CDR1 LNHDA, CDR2 SQIVND (reference sequence). CDR3 protein: CASSPGHSRPGGGNQPQHF. The CDR3 DNA reads TGTGCCAGTAGTCCGGGCCACTCCCGACCTGGGGGTGGCAATCAGCCCCAGCATTTT. Variable domain in full (rest from reference TRBV19 and TRBJ1-5): DGGITQSPKYLFRKEGQNVTLSCEQNLNHDAMYWYRQDPGQGLRLIYYSQIVNDFQKGDIAEGYSVSREKKESFPLTVTSAQKNPTAFYLCASSPGHSRPGGGNQPQHFGDGTRLSIL.

The gene calls are TRBV5-4 and TRBJ1-2, with a tentative D call TRBD1 (5 bases). CDR3 length equals 14 residues. Germline V CDR1 and CDR2: SGHNT, YYREEE (reference sequence). V shed 2 bases and J shed 3 bases, with 11 bases lying between them. The CDR3 is CASSFQGRDYGYTF. CDR3 DNA sequence: TGTGCCAGCAGCTTTCAGGGCAGGGACTATGGCTACACCTTC.

The chain links TRBV30 to TRBJ1-2; 11 bases fit TRBD1. Germline V gene sequence: CDR1 GTSNPN, CDR2 SVGIG (reference sequence). V lost 5 bases to trimming and J lost 9 bases; unmatched junction nucleotides: 14. This CDR3 is built from 15 residues. The CDR3 spells CAWAYPDRGLFSYTF. The CDR3 nucleotides are TGTGCCTGGGCCTACCCGGACAGGGGGCTCTTTAGCTACACCTTC. Full variable domain (outside the CDR3, taken from reference TRBV30 and TRBJ1-2): SQTIHQWPATLVQPVGSPLSLECTVEGTSNPNLYWYRQAAGRGLQLLFYSVGIGQISSEVPQNLSASRPQDRQFILSSKKLLLSDSGFYLCAWAYPDRGLFSYTFGSGTRLTVV.